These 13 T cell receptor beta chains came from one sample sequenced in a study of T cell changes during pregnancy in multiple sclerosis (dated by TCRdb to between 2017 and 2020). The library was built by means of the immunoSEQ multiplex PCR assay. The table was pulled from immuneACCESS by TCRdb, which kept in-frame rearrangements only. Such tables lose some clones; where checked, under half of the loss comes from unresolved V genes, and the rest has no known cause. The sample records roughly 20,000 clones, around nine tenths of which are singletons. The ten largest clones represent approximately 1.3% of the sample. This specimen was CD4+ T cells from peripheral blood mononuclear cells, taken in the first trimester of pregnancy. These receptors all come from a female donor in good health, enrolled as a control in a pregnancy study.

CDR3 bases: TGTGCCAGCTCACCATGGGCAGGGTCTTACAATGAGCAGTTCTTC. Translation: CASSPWAGSYNEQFF. The chain couples TRBV18 to TRBJ2-1; possibly TRBD1 for D (5 bases). Between the trimmed V and J ends, which lost 2 bases and 4 bases, there was a span of 12 bases. The CDR3 extends over 15 amino acids. From germline, CDR1 is KGHSH and CDR2 LQKENI.

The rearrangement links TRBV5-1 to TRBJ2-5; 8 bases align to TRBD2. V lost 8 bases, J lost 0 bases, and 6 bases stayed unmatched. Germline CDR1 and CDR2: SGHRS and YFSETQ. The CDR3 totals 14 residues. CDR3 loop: CASHRGGYQETQYF. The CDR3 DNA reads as TGCGCCAGTCACCGGGGGGGGTACCAAGAGACCCAGTACTTC.

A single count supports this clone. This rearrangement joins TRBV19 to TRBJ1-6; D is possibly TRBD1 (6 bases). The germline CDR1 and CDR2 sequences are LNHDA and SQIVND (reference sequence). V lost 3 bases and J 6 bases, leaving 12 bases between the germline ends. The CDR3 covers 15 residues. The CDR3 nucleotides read TGTGCCAGTAGTATGGGTGCAGGGGTTAATTCACCCCTCCACTTT. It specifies CASSMGAGVNSPLHF. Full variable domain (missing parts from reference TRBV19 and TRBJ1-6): DGGITQSPKYLFRKEGQNVTLSCEQNLNHDAMYWYRQDPGQGLRLIYYSQIVNDFQKGDIAEGYSVSREKKESFPLTVTSAQKNPTAFYLCASSMGAGVNSPLHFGNGTRLTVT.

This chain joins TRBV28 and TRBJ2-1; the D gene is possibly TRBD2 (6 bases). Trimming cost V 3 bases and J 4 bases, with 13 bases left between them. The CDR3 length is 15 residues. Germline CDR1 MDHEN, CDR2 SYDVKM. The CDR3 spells CASSFSGVGYNEQFF. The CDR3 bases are TGTGCCAGCAGTTTTTCGGGAGTGGGTTACAATGAGCAGTTCTTC.

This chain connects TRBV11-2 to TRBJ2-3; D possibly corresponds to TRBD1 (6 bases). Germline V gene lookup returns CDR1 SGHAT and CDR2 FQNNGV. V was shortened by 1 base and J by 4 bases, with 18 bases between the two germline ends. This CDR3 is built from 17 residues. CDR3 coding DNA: TGTGCCAGCAGCTTAGTGTCCGCAGGGGTGGCCCCAGATACGCAGTATTTT. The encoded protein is CASSLVSAGVAPDTQYF.

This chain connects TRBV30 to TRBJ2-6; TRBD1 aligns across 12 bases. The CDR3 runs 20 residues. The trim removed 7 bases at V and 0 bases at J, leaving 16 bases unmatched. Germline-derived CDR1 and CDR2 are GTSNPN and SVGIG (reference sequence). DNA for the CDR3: TGTGCCTTGGAAGGAGGGACAGGGGGCCCAACTGGCTCTGGGGCCAACGTCCTGACTTTC. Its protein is CALEGGTGGPTGSGANVLTF.

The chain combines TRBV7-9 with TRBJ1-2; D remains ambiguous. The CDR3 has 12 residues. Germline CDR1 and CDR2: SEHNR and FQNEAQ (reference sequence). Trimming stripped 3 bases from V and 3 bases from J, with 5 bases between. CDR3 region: CASSFTDYGYTF. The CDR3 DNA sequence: TGTGCCAGCAGCTTCACAGACTATGGCTACACCTTC.

CDR3 DNA sequence: TGTGCCAGCAGCGCCGGACAGCATAACTATGGCTACACCTTC. Translating it yields CASSAGQHNYGYTF. V gene TRBV9 combines with J gene TRBJ1-2; possible D gene TRBD1, 6 bases. CDR1 and CDR2 from the germline V gene are SGDLS and YYNGEE. V lost 3 bases to trimming and J lost 1 base, with 10 bases between them. The CDR3 sequence is 14 residues long.

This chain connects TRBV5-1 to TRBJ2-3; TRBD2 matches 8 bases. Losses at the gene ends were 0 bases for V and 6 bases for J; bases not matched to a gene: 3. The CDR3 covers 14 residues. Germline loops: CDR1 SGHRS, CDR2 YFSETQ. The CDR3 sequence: CASSLVSGKDTQYF. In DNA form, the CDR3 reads TGCGCCAGCAGCTTGGTTAGCGGGAAGGATACGCAGTATTTT.

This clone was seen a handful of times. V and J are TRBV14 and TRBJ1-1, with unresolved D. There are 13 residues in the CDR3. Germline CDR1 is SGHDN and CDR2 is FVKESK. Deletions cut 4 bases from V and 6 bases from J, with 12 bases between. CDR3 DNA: TGTGCCAGCAGCCTGGAGCTGGAATCTGAAGCTTTCTTT. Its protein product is CASSLELESEAFF.

CDR3 in DNA: TGTGCCAGCAGCTTGGGCACCGGGACCCAGTACTTC. Its protein is CASSLGTGTQYF. The chain has TRBV11-3 and TRBJ2-5; no clear D gene. This CDR3 has 12 residues. V lost 3 bases to trimming and J lost 7 bases, with 9 bases between them. Germline assignment: CDR1 SGHNT and CDR2 YENEEA.

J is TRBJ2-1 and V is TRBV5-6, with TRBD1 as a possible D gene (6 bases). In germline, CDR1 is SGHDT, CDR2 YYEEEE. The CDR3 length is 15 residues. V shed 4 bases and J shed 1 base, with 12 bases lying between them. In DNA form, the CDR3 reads TGTGCCAGCAGCAAACAGGGAGCATCCTACAATGAGCAGTTCTTC. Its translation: CASSKQGASYNEQFF.

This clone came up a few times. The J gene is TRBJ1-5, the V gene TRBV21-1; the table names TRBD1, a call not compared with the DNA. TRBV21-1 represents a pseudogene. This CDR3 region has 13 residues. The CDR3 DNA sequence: TGTGCCAGCAGCGGACAGAGGAATCAGCCCCAGCATTTT. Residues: CASSGQRNQPQHF.